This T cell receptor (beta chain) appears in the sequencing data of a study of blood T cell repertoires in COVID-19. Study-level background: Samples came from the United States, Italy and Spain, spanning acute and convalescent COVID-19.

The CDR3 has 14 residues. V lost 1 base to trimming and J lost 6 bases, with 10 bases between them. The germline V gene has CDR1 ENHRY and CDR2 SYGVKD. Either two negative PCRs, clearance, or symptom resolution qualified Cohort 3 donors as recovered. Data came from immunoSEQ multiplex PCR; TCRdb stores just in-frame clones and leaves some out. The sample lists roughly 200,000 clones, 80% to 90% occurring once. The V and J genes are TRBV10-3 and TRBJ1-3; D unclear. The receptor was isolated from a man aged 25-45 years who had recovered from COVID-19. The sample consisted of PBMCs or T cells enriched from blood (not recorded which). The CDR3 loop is CAISEYDYENTIYF. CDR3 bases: TGTGCCATCAGTGAGTACGACTATGAAAACACCATATATTTT.